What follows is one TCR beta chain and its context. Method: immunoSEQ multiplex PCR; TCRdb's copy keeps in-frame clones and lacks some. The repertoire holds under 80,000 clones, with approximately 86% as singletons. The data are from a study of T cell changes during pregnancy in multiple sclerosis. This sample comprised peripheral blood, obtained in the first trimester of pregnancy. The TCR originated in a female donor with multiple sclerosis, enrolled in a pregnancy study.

CDR3 loop: CASSLGGEKANEKLFF. CDR3 nucleotide sequence: TGTGCCAGCAGTTTAGGGGGGGAAAAGGCTAATGAAAAACTGTTTTTT. The chain links TRBV28 to TRBJ1-4; the D gene is possibly TRBD1 (5 bases). Deletions cut 2 bases from V and 3 bases from J, with 13 bases between. CDR3 length: 16 amino acids. The germline V gene has CDR1 MDHEN and CDR2 SYDVKM.